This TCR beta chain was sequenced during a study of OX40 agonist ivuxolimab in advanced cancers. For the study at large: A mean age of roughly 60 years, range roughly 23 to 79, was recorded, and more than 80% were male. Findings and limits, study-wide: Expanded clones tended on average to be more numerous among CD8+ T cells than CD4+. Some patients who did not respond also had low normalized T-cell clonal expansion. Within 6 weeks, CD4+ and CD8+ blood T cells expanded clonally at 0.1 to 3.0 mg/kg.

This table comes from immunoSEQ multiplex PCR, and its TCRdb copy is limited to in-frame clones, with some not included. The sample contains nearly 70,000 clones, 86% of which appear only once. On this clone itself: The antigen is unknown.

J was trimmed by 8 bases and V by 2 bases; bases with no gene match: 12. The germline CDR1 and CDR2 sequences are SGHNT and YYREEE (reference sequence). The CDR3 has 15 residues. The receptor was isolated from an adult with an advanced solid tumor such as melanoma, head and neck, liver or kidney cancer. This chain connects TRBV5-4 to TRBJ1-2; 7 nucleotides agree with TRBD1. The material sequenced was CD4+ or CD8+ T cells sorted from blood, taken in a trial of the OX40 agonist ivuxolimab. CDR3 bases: TGTGCCAGCAGCTTTAGGACAGGCCGCCGTGGAGGCTACACCTTC. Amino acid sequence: CASSFRTGRRGGYTF.